The 7 T cell receptor beta chains in this list originate from one sample, sequenced in a study of control samples from healthy donors and cancer patients. This table comes from immunoSEQ multiplex PCR, and its TCRdb copy is limited to in-frame clones, with some not included. Of around 90,000 clones detected, approximately 89% appear once; the ten largest clones hold roughly 20%. The source material was blood. These receptors all come from a man aged 25 to 40 in good health.

The chain is built from TRBV7-6 and TRBJ2-3; possible D gene TRBD1, 6 bases. CDR3 size: 16 residues. CDR1 SGHVS and CDR2 FNYEAQ come from the germline V gene. V lost 5 bases to trimming and J lost 0 bases, with 15 bases between them. CDR3 nucleotides: TGTGCCAGCAGCCCCCAGTCCAGGGGTAGCACAGATACGCAGTATTTT. It translates to CASSPQSRGSTDTQYF.

For the CDR3, the DNA is TGTGCCATCAGCAACAGAGGCCCGGGGGAAAAACTGTTTTTT. This gives the protein CAISNRGPGEKLFF. J is TRBJ1-4 and V is TRBV10-3; D uncertain. CDR1 is ENHRY and CDR2 is SYGVKD in the germline V gene. V lost 6 bases to trimming and J lost 8 bases, with 16 bases between them. This CDR3 has 14 residues.

The V call is TRBV5-1, the J call TRBJ1-4, with 7 bases fitting TRBD1. The trim removed 0 bases at V and 0 bases at J, leaving 5 bases unmatched. Germline lookup yields CDR1 SGHRS and CDR2 YFSETQ. CDR3 length: 17 amino acids. The CDR3 loop is CASSLDGTASTNEKLFF. The CDR3 DNA reads TGCGCCAGCAGCTTGGACGGGACAGCCTCAACTAATGAAAAACTGTTTTTT.

This clone has ten or more counts. The J gene is TRBJ1-6, the V gene TRBV5-1, with no clear D. In germline, CDR1 is SGHRS, CDR2 YFSETQ. This CDR3 is built from 16 residues. Between the trimmed V and J ends, which lost 1 base and 8 bases, there was a span of 16 bases. This chain's CDR3 is CASSLTGYLEYSPLHF. The CDR3 DNA is TGCGCCAGCAGCTTGACCGGGTATCTTGAATATTCACCCCTCCACTTT.

This chain connects TRBV18 to TRBJ2-3; D unclear. Per the germline V gene, CDR1 is KGHSH and CDR2 is LQKENI. Trimming removed 3 bases from V and 6 bases from J, with 13 bases in between. There are 14 residues in the CDR3. The CDR3 bases are TGTGCCAGCTCACCCTCCCGGGCGCCGGATACGCAGTATTTT. Its protein is CASSPSRAPDTQYF.

The CDR3 nucleotides read TGTGCCAGCAGTGACGGGGGATCTGCCGGGGAGCTGTTTTTT. It specifies CASSDGGSAGELFF. V and J are TRBV6-4 and TRBJ2-2, with D perhaps TRBD1 or TRBD2 (5 bases each). This CDR3 comprises 14 residues. V was cut by 2 bases and J by 6 bases, with 10 bases left in between. CDR1 and CDR2 from the germline V gene are MRHNA and SNTAGT.

The chain recombines TRBV10-3 with TRBJ2-2; TRBD2 aligns across 9 bases. Germline V gene sequence: CDR1 ENHRY, CDR2 SYGVKD. This CDR3 is built from 17 residues. V trimming: 6 bases; J trimming: 0 bases; junction bases outside the gene matches: 8. The CDR3 bases are TGTGCCATCAGCGGAGGGACTAGCAATTCGAACACCGGGGAGCTGTTTTTT. It yields the protein CAISGGTSNSNTGELFF.